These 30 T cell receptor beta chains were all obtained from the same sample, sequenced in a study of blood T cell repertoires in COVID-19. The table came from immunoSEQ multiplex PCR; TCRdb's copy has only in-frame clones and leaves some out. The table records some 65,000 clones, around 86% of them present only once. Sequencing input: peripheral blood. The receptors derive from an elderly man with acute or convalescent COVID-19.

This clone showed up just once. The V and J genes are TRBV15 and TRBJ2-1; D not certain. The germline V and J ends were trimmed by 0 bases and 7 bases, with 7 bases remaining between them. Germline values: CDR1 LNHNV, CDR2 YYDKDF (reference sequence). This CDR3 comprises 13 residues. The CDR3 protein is CATSREAKNEQFF. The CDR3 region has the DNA TGTGCCACCAGCAGAGAGGCCAAGAATGAGCAGTTCTTC. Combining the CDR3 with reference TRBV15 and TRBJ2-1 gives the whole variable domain DAMVIQNPRYQVTQFGKPVTLSCSQTLNHNVMYWYQQKSSQAPKLLFHYYDKDFNNEADTPDNFQSRRPNTSFCFLDIRSPGLGDTAMYLCATSREAKNEQFFGPGTRLTVL.

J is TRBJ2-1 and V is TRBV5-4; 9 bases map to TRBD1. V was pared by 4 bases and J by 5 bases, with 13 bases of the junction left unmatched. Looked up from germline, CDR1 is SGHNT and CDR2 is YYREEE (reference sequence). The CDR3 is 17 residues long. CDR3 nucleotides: TGTGCCAGCAGCCCTGCCAGGGGACAGGGCTCACACAATGAGCAGTTCTTC. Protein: CASSPARGQGSHNEQFF.

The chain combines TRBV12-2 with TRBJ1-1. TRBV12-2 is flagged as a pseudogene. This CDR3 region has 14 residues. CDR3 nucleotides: TGTGCAAGTCCCCCCGCGAGAGGGAACACTGAAGCTTTCTTT. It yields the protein CASPPARGNTEAFF.

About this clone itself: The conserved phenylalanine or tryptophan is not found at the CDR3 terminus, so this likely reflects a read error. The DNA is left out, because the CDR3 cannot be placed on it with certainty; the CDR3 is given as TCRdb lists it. CDR3 amino acids: CASSPAGPLIP. This rearrangement joins TRBV11-3 to TRBJ1-2; the DNA was not compared with TRBD1, the D call given in the table. In germline, CDR1 is SGHNT, CDR2 YENEEA. The CDR3 is 11 amino acids in total, end residues counted.

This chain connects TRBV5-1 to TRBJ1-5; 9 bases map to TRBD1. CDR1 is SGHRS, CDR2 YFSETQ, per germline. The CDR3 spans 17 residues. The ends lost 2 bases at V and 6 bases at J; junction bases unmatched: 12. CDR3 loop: CASSLGPTGGMSQPQHF. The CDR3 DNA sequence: TGCGCCAGCAGCTTAGGGCCGACAGGGGGGATGAGTCAGCCCCAGCATTTT.

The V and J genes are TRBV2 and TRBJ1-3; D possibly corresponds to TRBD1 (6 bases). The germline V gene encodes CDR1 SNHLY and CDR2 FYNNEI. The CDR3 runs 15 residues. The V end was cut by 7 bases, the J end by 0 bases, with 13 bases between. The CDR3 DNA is TGTGCCAGCACTTATTGGGGGCTCTCTGGAAACACCATATATTTT. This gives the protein CASTYWGLSGNTIYF.

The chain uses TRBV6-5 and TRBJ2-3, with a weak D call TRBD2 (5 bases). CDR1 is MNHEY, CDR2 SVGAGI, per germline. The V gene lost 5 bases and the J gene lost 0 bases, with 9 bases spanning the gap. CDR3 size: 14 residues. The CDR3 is CASSPRTSTDTQYF. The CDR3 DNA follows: TGTGCCAGCAGTCCTCGGACTAGCACAGATACGCAGTATTTT.

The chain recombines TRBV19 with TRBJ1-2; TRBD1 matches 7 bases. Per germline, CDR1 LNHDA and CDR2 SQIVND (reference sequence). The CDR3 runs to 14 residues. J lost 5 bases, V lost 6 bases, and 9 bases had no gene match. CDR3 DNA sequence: TGTGCCAGTAGACAGGGGCGGTCGAGTTATGGCTACACCTTC. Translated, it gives CASRQGRSSYGYTF. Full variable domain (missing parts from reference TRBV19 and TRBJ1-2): DGGITQSPKYLFRKEGQNVTLSCEQNLNHDAMYWYRQDPGQGLRLIYYSQIVNDFQKGDIAEGYSVSREKKESFPLTVTSAQKNPTAFYLCASRQGRSSYGYTFGSGTRLTVV.

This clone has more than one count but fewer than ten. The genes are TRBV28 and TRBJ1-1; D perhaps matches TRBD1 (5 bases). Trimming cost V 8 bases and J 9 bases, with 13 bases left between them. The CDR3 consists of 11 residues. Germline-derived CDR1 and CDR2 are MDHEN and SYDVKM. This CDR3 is CASVLQGKAFF. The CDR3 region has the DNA TGTGCCAGCGTTCTTCAGGGAAAAGCTTTCTTT.

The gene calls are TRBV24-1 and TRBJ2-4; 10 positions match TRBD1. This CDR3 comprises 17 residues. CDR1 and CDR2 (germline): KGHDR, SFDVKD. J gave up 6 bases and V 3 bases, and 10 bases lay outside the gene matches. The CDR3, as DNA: TGTGCCACCAGTGATGGCGGACAGGGGGATTCGGGAAACATTCAGTACTTC. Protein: CATSDGGQGDSGNIQYF.

The CDR3 DNA reads as TGTGCCAGCAGCGTAGGATCAGGGGGACGCTGGGCTTTCTTT. Translated, it gives CASSVGSGGRWAFF. The rearrangement uses TRBV9 and TRBJ1-1, with 7 bases matching TRBD1. The CDR3 is made up of 14 amino acids. After removal of 0 bases from V and 11 bases from J, the junction contained 10 bases not matched to a gene. Looked up from germline, CDR1 is SGDLS and CDR2 is YYNGEE. The full variable domain, with the rest looked up from reference TRBV9 and TRBJ1-1, is DSGVTQTPKHLITATGQRVTLRCSPRSGDLSVYWYQQSLDQGLQFLIQYYNGEERAKGNILERFSAQQFPDLHSELNLSSLELGDSALYFCASSVGSGGRWAFFGQGTRLTVV.

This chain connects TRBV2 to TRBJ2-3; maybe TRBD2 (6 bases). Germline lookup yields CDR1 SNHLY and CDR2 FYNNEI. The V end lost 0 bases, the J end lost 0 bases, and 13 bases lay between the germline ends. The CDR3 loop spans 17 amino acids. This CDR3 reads CASSEASGYSSTDTQYF. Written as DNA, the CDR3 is TGTGCCAGCAGTGAAGCTAGCGGATACTCTAGCACAGATACGCAGTATTTT.

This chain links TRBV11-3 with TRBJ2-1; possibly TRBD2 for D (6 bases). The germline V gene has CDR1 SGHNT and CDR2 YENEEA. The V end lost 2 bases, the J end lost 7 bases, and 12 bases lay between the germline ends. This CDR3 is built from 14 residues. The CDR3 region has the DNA TGTGCCAGCAGCTTAAATTTTGGGGGGAATGAGCAGTTCTTC. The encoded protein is CASSLNFGGNEQFF.

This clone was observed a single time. CDR3 nucleotides: TGTGCCACCAGTGCGAGAGGGGGTAGCGGGAGAGGAGGCAATGAGCAGTTCTTC. Protein product: CATSARGGSGRGGNEQFF. The chain is built from TRBV24-1 and TRBJ2-1; 9 positions agree with TRBD2. The CDR3 is 18 amino acids. Looked up from germline, CDR1 is KGHDR and CDR2 is SFDVKD. Trimming removed 5 bases from V and 6 bases from J; junction bases left unmatched: 16.

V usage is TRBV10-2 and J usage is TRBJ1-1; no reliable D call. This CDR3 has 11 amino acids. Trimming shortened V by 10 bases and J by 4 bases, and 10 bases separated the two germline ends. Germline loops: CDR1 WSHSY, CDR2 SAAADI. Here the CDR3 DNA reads TGCGCCACGGGTTCGCGCACTGAAGCTTTCTTT. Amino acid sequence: CATGSRTEAFF.

The CDR3 DNA follows: TGTGCCAGTAGTTTTAGCGGGAGGGCGGGAGAGCAGTACTTC. Translating gives CASSFSGRAGEQYF. This rearrangement joins TRBV19 to TRBJ2-7; 11 bases align to TRBD2. The trim removed 5 bases at V and 7 bases at J, leaving 7 bases unmatched. Germline V lookup: CDR1 LNHDA, CDR2 SQIVND (reference sequence). The length of the CDR3 is 14 residues.

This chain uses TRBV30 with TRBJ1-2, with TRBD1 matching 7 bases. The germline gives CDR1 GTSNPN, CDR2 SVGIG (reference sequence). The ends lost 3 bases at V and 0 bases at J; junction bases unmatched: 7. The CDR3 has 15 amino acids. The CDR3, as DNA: TGTGCCTGGAGGCTGGGACAGAACACTAACTATGGCTACACCTTC. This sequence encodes CAWRLGQNTNYGYTF.

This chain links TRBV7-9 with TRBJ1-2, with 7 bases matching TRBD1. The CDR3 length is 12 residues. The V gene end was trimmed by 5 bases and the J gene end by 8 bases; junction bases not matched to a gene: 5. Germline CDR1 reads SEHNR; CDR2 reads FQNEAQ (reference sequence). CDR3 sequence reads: CASSQTGDGYTF. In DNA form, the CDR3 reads TGTGCCAGCAGCCAAACAGGGGACGGCTACACCTTC.

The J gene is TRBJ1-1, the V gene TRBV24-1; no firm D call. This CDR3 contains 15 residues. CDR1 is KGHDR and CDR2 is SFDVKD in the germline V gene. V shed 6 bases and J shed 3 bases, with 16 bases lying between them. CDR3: CATSQTGGLYTEAFF. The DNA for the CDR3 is TGTGCCACCAGTCAGACGGGAGGGCTTTACACTGAAGCTTTCTTT.

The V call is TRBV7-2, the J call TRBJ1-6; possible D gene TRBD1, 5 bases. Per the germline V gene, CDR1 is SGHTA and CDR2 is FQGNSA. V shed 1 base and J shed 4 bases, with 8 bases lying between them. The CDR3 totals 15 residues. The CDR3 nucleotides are TGTGCCAGCAGCTTAGAGGGGTTTTATAATTCACCCCTCCACTTT. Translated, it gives CASSLEGFYNSPLHF.

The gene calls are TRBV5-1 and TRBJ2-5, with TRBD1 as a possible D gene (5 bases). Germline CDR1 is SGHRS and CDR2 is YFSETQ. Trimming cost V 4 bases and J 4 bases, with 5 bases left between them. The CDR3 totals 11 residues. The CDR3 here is CASSQGETQYF. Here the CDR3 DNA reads TGCGCCAGCAGCCAGGGAGAGACCCAGTACTTC.

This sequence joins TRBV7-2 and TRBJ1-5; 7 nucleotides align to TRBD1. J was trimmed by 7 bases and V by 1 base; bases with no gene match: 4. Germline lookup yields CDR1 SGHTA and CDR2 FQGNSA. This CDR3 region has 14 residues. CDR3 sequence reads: CASSLGRGWQPQHF. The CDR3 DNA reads TGTGCCAGCAGCTTAGGCAGGGGGTGGCAGCCCCAGCATTTT.

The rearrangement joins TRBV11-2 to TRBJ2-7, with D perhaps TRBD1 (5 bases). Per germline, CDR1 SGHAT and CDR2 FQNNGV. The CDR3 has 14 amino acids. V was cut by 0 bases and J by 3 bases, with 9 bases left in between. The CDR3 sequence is CASSLDHRIYEQYF. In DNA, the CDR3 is TGTGCCAGCAGCTTAGATCACAGGATCTACGAGCAGTACTTC.

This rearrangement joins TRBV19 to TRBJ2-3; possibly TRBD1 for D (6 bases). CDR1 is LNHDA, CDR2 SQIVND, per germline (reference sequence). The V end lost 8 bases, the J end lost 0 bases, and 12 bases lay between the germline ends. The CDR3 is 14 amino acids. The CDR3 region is CASSLRGSTDTQYF. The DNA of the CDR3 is TGTGCCAGTTCCCTCAGGGGTAGCACAGATACGCAGTATTTT. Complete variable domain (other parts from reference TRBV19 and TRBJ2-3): DGGITQSPKYLFRKEGQNVTLSCEQNLNHDAMYWYRQDPGQGLRLIYYSQIVNDFQKGDIAEGYSVSREKKESFPLTVTSAQKNPTAFYLCASSLRGSTDTQYFGPGTRLTVL.

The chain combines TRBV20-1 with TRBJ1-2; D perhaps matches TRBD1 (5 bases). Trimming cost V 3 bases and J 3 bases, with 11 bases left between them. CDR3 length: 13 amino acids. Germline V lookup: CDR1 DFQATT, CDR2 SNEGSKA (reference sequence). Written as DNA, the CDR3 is TGCAGTGCTAGTTGGGAACAGGACTATGGCTACACCTTC. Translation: CSASWEQDYGYTF.

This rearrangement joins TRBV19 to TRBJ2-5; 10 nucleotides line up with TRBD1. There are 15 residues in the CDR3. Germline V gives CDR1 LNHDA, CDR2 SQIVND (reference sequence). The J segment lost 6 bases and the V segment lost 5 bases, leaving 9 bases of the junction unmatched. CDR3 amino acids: CASSPGQGTSKTQYF. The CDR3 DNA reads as TGTGCCAGTAGTCCGGGACAGGGGACCTCCAAGACCCAGTACTTC.

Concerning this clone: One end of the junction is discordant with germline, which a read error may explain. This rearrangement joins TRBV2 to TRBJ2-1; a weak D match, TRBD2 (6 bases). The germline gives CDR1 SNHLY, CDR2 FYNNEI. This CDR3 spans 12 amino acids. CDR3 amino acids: CASGYRTNEKFF. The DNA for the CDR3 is TGTGCCAGCGGATACCGGACTAATGAGAAGTTCTTC. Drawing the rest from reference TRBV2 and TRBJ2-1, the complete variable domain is EPEVTQTPSHQVTQMGQEVILRCVPISNHLYFYWYRQILGQKVEFLVSFYNNEISEKSEIFDDQFSVERPDGSNFTLKIRSTKLEDSAMYFCASGYRTNEKFFGPGTRLTVL.

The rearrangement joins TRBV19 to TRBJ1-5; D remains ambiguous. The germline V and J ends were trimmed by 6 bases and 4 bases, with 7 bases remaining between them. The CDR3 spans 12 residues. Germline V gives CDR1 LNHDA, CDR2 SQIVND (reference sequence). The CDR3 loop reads CASRSMNQPQHF. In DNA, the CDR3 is TGTGCCAGTAGATCAATGAATCAGCCCCAGCATTTT.

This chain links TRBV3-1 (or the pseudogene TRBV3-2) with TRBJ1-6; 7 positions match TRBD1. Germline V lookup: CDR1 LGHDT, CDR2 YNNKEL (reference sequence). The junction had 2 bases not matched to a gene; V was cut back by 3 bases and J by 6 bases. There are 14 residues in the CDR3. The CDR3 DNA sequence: TGTGCCAGCAGCCAGACAGGGAGTAATTCACCCCTCCACTTT. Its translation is CASSQTGSNSPLHF.

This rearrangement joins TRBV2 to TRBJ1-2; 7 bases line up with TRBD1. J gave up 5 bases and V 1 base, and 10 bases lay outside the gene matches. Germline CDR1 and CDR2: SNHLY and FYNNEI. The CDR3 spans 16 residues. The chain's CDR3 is CASSEGVGRGRYGYTF. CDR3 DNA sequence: TGTGCCAGCAGTGAAGGGGTCGGAAGGGGGCGATATGGCTACACCTTC.